These 12 T cell receptor beta chains share one sample of origin, sequenced in a study of cytomegalovirus exposure and HLA in healthy donors (dated by TCRdb to 2017 to 2019). Library prep was done by the immunoSEQ multiplex PCR assay. A mixture of 60 forward primers for TCR Vbeta segments and 13 reverse primers for TCR Jbeta segments was used in the multiplex PCR. The clones in this table, taken by TCRdb from immuneACCESS, are in-frame only. Not every clone is retained; where verified, under half of the shortfall comes from an unresolved V gene, and the cause of the rest is unknown. In all, the sample holds 100,000 to 150,000 clones, and roughly 85% of those were seen once. Of the sample, around 18% falls within the top ten clones. Sample: PBMCs. Receptors originate from a man aged 18-30 years in good health and CMV-seropositive.

The chain links TRBV4-1 to TRBJ2-1, with 10 nucleotides matching TRBD2. There are 16 residues in the CDR3. Germline V lookup: CDR1 MGHRA, CDR2 YSYEKL. The V and J ends lost 4 bases and 6 bases, in that order; junction bases with no gene match: 9. CDR3 DNA sequence: TGCGCCAGCAGCCTTCTTGGGAGCGGGGGGGGCAATGAGCAGTTCTTC. It codes for CASSLLGSGGGNEQFF.

The chain joins TRBV6-5 to TRBJ1-2; tentatively, D is TRBD1 (6 bases). The V end was cut by 7 bases, the J end by 4 bases, with 16 bases between. CDR1 and CDR2 from the germline V gene are MNHEY and SVGAGI. The CDR3 is 14 residues long. The CDR3 is CASTRTAETYGYTF. Written as DNA, the CDR3 is TGTGCCAGCACCAGGACAGCCGAAACCTATGGCTACACCTTC.

V gene TRBV19 combines with J gene TRBJ2-2; a possible D gene is TRBD2 (7 bases). The CDR3 has 16 residues. In germline, CDR1 is LNHDA, CDR2 SQIVND (reference sequence). V gave up 3 bases and J gave up 6 bases, with 17 bases separating them. CDR3 nucleotide sequence: TGTGCCAGTAGTATTGCGGGGGCAGGGTTATCCGGGGAGCTGTTTTTT. Translation gives CASSIAGAGLSGELFF.

The chain employs TRBV5-1 and TRBJ2-1, with 7 nucleotides matching TRBD2. The CDR3 loop spans 12 amino acids. Unmatched junction bases numbered 3, after V lost 7 bases and J lost 5 bases. CDR1 and CDR2 from the germline V gene are SGHRS and YFSETQ. DNA of the CDR3: TGCGCCAGCGAAGCGGGGCACAATGAGCAGTTCTTC. It translates to CASEAGHNEQFF. Full variable domain (remainder filled in from reference TRBV5-1 and TRBJ2-1): KAGVTQTPRYLIKTRGQQVTLSCSPISGHRSVSWYQQTPGQGLQFLFEYFSETQRNKGNFPGRFSGRQFSNSRSEMNVSTLELGDSALYLCASEAGHNEQFFGPGTRLTVL.

This chain links TRBV6-5 with TRBJ2-3; no definite D call. The CDR3 has 15 amino acids. The germline CDR1 and CDR2 sequences are MNHEY and SVGAGI. Trimming pared 4 bases from V and 1 base from J, leaving 12 bases between. Written as DNA, the CDR3 is TGTGCCAGCAGTTCGTCCCCGTCAGGCACAGATACGCAGTATTTT. Protein sequence: CASSSSPSGTDTQYF.

This clone was detected once. The rearrangement links TRBV6-5 to TRBJ1-6; 7 nucleotides line up with TRBD1. Per the germline V gene, CDR1 is MNHEY and CDR2 is SVGAGI. This CDR3 is 15 amino acids long. V trimming: 5 bases; J trimming: 5 bases; junction bases outside the gene matches: 6. CDR3: CASSTPTGNNSPLHF. The DNA of the CDR3 is TGTGCCAGCAGTACACCGACAGGGAATAATTCACCCCTCCACTTT.

The chain combines TRBV11-2 with TRBJ1-6, with a weak D call TRBD1 (5 bases). V was cut by 5 bases and J by 11 bases, with 19 bases left in between. The germline CDR1 and CDR2 sequences are SGHAT and FQNNGV. This CDR3 contains 15 residues. CDR3: CASSPSGVGTAPLHF. The CDR3 nucleotides read TGTGCCAGCAGCCCCTCGGGGGTCGGAACGGCACCCCTCCACTTT.

This chain connects TRBV6-5 to TRBJ1-2; possibly TRBD1 for D (6 bases). V gave up 0 bases and J gave up 4 bases, with 12 bases separating them. This CDR3 region has 15 residues. The germline V gene has CDR1 MNHEY and CDR2 SVGAGI. CDR3 region: CASSYSTTGRYGYTF. The CDR3 nucleotides are TGTGCCAGCAGTTACTCTACGACAGGCCGCTATGGCTACACCTTC.

V usage is TRBV7-8 and J usage is TRBJ2-1; 7 nucleotides line up with TRBD1. The V segment lost 4 bases and the J segment 6 bases; nucleotides outside the gene matches: 3. Germline loops: CDR1 SGHVS, CDR2 FQNEAQ. This CDR3 spans 13 amino acids. The CDR3 DNA reads TGTGCCAGCAGCTATAACAGGGGCAATGAGCAGTTCTTC. The encoded protein is CASSYNRGNEQFF. The full variable domain, completed using reference TRBV7-8 and TRBJ2-1, is GAGVSQSPRYKVAKRGQDVALRCDPISGHVSLFWYQQALGQGPEFLTYFQNEAQLDKSGLPSDRFFAERPEGSVSTLKIQRTQQEDSAVYLCASSYNRGNEQFFGPGTRLTVL.

The V gene is TRBV7-2, the J gene TRBJ1-2; weak D call: TRBD1 (5 bases). Germline V gene data show CDR1 as SGHTA and CDR2 as FQGNSA. The CDR3 runs to 15 residues. Between the trimmed V and J ends, which lost 0 bases and 1 base, there was a span of 9 bases. The CDR3 reads CASSLASGYNYGYTF. CDR3 in DNA: TGTGCCAGCAGCTTAGCGTCAGGGTATAACTATGGCTACACCTTC.

The chain uses TRBV11-2 and TRBJ2-5; TRBD2 aligns across 7 bases. The CDR3 has 14 residues. The ends lost 6 bases at V and 1 base at J; junction bases unmatched: 5. Per germline, CDR1 SGHAT and CDR2 FQNNGV. In nucleotides, the CDR3 is TGTGCCAGCAGTCGGGACTACCTCCAAGAGACCCAGTACTTC. This codes for CASSRDYLQETQYF.

The V and J genes are TRBV19 and TRBJ1-1; the match to TRBD1 covers 8 bases. Germline V gene data show CDR1 as LNHDA and CDR2 as SQIVND (reference sequence). Trimming cost V 7 bases and J 4 bases; bases outside gene matches: 11. This CDR3 region has 15 residues. CDR3 in amino acids: CASIPLDRDGTEAFF. The CDR3 nucleotides are TGTGCCAGTATCCCCCTGGACAGGGACGGCACTGAAGCTTTCTTT.